The 10 T cell receptor beta chains listed next were all sequenced from one sample in a study of blood T cells in healthy people across ages. The second PCR ran roughly 6 to 12 cycles with a sample-barcoded 5' primer and J-beta primers. TCRdb reanalysed the 5' RACE reads using MiXCR and keeps one entry per CDR3 protein. The table records over a million distinct CDR3 sequences, approximately 43% of them present only once. Sequenced material: blood. These receptor sequences come from a woman between 18 and 30 years old in good health.

This clonotype has only a few counts. V and J are TRBV18 and TRBJ2-7; 9 bases align to TRBD1. CDR1 and CDR2 from the germline V gene are KGHSH and LQKENI. The junction had 6 bases not matched to a gene; V was cut back by 6 bases and J by 6 bases. CDR3 length: 13 residues. CDR3 residues: CASSGQGLSEQYF. In DNA form, the CDR3 reads TGTGCCAGCTCGGGACAGGGCCTCTCCGAGCAGTACTTC.

This chain links TRBV14 with TRBJ1-2; D gene uncertain. Trimming pared 0 bases from V and 8 bases from J, leaving 16 bases between. CDR1 SGHDN and CDR2 FVKESK come from the germline V gene. This CDR3 comprises 15 residues. CDR3: CASSQEASARWGYTF. The CDR3 coding sequence is TGTGCCAGCAGCCAAGAAGCGTCGGCCCGCTGGGGCTACACCTTC.

The sample holds many counts of this clonotype. V usage is TRBV11-2 and J usage is TRBJ2-1; D ambiguous. CDR1 SGHAT and CDR2 FQNNGV come from the germline V gene. Trimming pared 2 bases from V and 7 bases from J, leaving 12 bases between. The CDR3 extends over 14 amino acids. CDR3 DNA: TGTGCCAGCAGCTTACATAGCCTCACAAATGAGCAGTTCTTC. This gives the protein CASSLHSLTNEQFF. Filled out from reference TRBV11-2 and TRBJ2-1, the complete variable domain reads EAGVAQSPRYKIIEKRQSVAFWCNPISGHATLYWYQQILGQGPKLLIQFQNNGVVDDSQLPKDRFSAERLKGVDSTLKIQPAKLEDSAVYLCASSLHSLTNEQFFGPGTRLTVL.

V is TRBV28 and J is TRBJ2-3, with D hard to call. The length of the CDR3 is 15 residues. Trimming removed 6 bases from V and 3 bases from J, with 16 bases in between. Germline V gene data show CDR1 as MDHEN and CDR2 as SYDVKM. The CDR3 DNA sequence: TGTGCCAGCAGCCCCGGGCGGCTACGTACAGATACGCAGTATTTT. It specifies CASSPGRLRTDTQYF.

This clonotype was seen repeatedly, ten times or more. The V call is TRBV29-1, the J call TRBJ1-2; 8 nucleotides align to TRBD1. In germline, CDR1 is SQVTM, CDR2 ANQGSEA. Unmatched junction bases numbered 5, after V lost 4 bases and J lost 4 bases. The CDR3 runs 13 residues. CDR3 in DNA: TGCAGCGTTGTCCAGGGGGCGGGCTATGGCTACACCTTC. As protein: CSVVQGAGYGYTF.

This chain connects TRBV30 to TRBJ2-1; 7 bases are a match to TRBD2. The trim removed 0 bases at V and 8 bases at J, leaving 7 bases unmatched. This CDR3 spans 14 amino acids. Germline CDR1 GTSNPN, CDR2 SVGIG (reference sequence). The CDR3 reads CAWSVLPSGYEQFF. CDR3 nucleotide sequence: TGTGCCTGGAGTGTACTCCCTAGCGGCTATGAGCAGTTCTTC.

This clonotype was detected only a few times. The V and J genes are TRBV6-2 or TRBV6-3 and TRBJ1-5, with D unresolved. The germline gives CDR1 MNHEY, CDR2 SVGEGT. The germline V and J ends were trimmed by 6 bases and 9 bases, with 12 bases remaining between them. The CDR3 is 12 residues long. The CDR3 DNA sequence: TGTGCCAGCAGGGACCGAATTGGGCCCCAGCATTTT. This codes for CASRDRIGPQHF.

The chain employs TRBV6-5 and TRBJ2-6; D unresolved. Germline CDR1 reads MNHEY; CDR2 reads SVGAGI. V was cut by 6 bases and J by 0 bases, with 9 bases left in between. CDR3 length equals 15 residues. CDR3: CASRSVGSGANVLTF. CDR3 nucleotides: TGTGCCAGCAGGTCTGTAGGCTCTGGGGCCAACGTCCTGACTTTC.

This rearrangement joins TRBV7-8 to TRBJ2-1; D possibly uses TRBD1 or TRBD2 (6 bases each). The length of the CDR3 is 16 residues. The germline V gene encodes CDR1 SGHVS and CDR2 FQNEAQ. Deletions cut 8 bases from V and 0 bases from J, with 17 bases between. The CDR3 bases are TGTGCCAGCTTGGGGGGCAGGACGACCTCCTACAATGAGCAGTTCTTC. Protein: CASLGGRTTSYNEQFF.

The V call is TRBV7-2, the J call TRBJ2-7; D perhaps matches TRBD2 (6 bases). The V end lost 9 bases, the J end lost 3 bases, and 12 bases lay between the germline ends. The CDR3 length is 12 residues. Germline-derived CDR1 and CDR2 are SGHTA and FQGNSA. The CDR3 protein is CASRETGYEQYF. CDR3 DNA: TGTGCCAGTCGGGAGACCGGCTACGAGCAGTACTTC.